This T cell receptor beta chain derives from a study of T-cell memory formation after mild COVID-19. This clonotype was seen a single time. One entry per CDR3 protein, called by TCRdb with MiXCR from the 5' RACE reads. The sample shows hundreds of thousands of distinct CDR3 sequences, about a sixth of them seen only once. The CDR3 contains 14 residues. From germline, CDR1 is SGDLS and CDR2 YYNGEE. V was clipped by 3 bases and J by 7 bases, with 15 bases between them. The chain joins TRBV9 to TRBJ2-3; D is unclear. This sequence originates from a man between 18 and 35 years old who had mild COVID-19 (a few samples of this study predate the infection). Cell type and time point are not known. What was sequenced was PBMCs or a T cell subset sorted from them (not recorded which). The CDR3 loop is CASSAALGAHTQYF. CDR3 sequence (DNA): TGTGCCAGCAGCGCGGCCCTTGGTGCGCATACGCAGTATTTT.